The clone carrying this T cell receptor (beta chain) has only one observation. Sequenced by immunoSEQ multiplex PCR; TCRdb stores in-frame clones only, minus some. The sample holds more than 300,000 clones, around 87% seen once. The sample belongs to a study of blood T cell repertoires in COVID-19. The germline gives CDR1 SGHDN, CDR2 FVKESK. Trimming removed 0 bases from V and 9 bases from J, with 12 bases in between. CDR3 length equals 13 residues. Sequenced material: peripheral blood. This chain joins TRBV14 and TRBJ2-7; D not certain. The receptor was derived from a woman in her twenties or thirties with COVID-19, enrolled during active disease. The CDR3 protein is CASSQDPPSVQYF. The CDR3 nucleotides are TGTGCCAGCAGCCAAGATCCCCCGAGCGTGCAGTACTTC.